Presented here are 17 T cell receptor beta chains from one specimen sequenced in a study of T cell responses to AZD1222 COVID-19 vaccine. Using immunoSEQ multiplex PCR, the repertoire was profiled, and TCRdb retains in-frame clones only, with some absent. The sample lists 150,000 to 180,000 clones, under 95% occurring once. The sample was peripheral blood, taken on day 0 of AZD1222 vaccination. These receptor sequences come from an adult in good health.

This clone appeared a few times. The chain joins TRBV11-3 to TRBJ2-5; 8 positions match TRBD2. The V and J ends lost 5 bases and 5 bases, in that order; junction bases with no gene match: 7. The germline gives CDR1 SGHNT, CDR2 YENEEA. CDR3 size: 14 residues. The CDR3 reads CASSGTSREETQYF. The DNA for the CDR3 is TGTGCCAGCAGCGGGACTAGTAGGGAGGAGACCCAGTACTTC.

The chain uses TRBV7-6 and TRBJ2-7; 7 positions agree with TRBD1. Germline CDR1 is SGHVS and CDR2 is FNYEAQ. The trim removed 1 base at V and 3 bases at J, leaving 6 bases unmatched. The CDR3 is 15 amino acids. The CDR3 DNA follows: TGTGCCAGCAGCTTAGACAGGGGCGCGCTCTACGAGCAGTACTTC. Amino acids: CASSLDRGALYEQYF.

The J gene is TRBJ1-2, the V gene TRBV7-9; no firm D call. The CDR3 contains 11 residues. The germline V gene has CDR1 SEHNR and CDR2 FQNEAQ (reference sequence). Between the trimmed V and J ends, which lost 3 bases and 4 bases, there was a span of 3 bases. CDR3 residues: CASSFTYGYTF. The CDR3 DNA reads as TGTGCCAGCAGCTTCACCTATGGCTACACCTTC.

The chain couples TRBV24-1 to TRBJ2-2; D is undetermined. Trimming left V 4 bases short and J 8 bases short, with 7 bases between. CDR1 is KGHDR, CDR2 SFDVKD, per germline. The CDR3 totals 12 residues. The CDR3, as DNA: TGTGCCACCAGTGAGTTAGAGGGGGAGCTGTTTTTT. Amino acid sequence: CATSELEGELFF.

V and J are TRBV28 and TRBJ1-1, with 9 nucleotides matching TRBD1. The CDR3 has 17 residues. Germline assignment: CDR1 MDHEN and CDR2 SYDVKM. V lost 3 bases to trimming and J lost 0 bases; unmatched junction nucleotides: 8. The CDR3 coding sequence is TGTGCCAGCAGTTTCCCCGACAGGGGGGGGATGAACACTGAAGCTTTCTTT. As protein: CASSFPDRGGMNTEAFF.

The chain is built from TRBV10-3 and TRBJ1-1, with D uncertain. The CDR3 has 14 residues. Germline V CDR1 and CDR2: ENHRY, SYGVKD. V gave up 6 bases and J gave up 0 bases, with 11 bases separating them. CDR3 in amino acids: CAIRGVNLNTEAFF. The CDR3 bases are TGTGCCATCAGGGGAGTAAACTTGAACACTGAAGCTTTCTTT.

The CDR3: CAWRGEHPEAFF. CDR3 DNA sequence: TGTGCCTGGAGAGGTGAACATCCTGAAGCTTTCTTT. The chain has TRBV30 and TRBJ1-1, with unresolved D. CDR3 length: 12 residues. With 3 bases removed from V and 6 bases from J, the gap between germline ends came to 11 bases. The V gene's germline CDR1 is GTSNPN and CDR2 SVGIG (reference sequence).

The gene calls are TRBV19 and TRBJ1-5; TRBD1 aligns across 9 bases. The J segment lost 1 base and the V segment lost 6 bases, leaving 4 bases of the junction unmatched. Germline values: CDR1 LNHDA, CDR2 SQIVND (reference sequence). The CDR3 extends over 15 amino acids. The CDR3 loop is CASREGQGSNQPQHF. CDR3 in DNA: TGTGCCAGTAGGGAGGGACAGGGAAGCAATCAGCCCCAGCATTTT.

V gene TRBV4-3 combines with J gene TRBJ2-7; maybe TRBD2 (6 bases). Germline V gives CDR1 LGHNA, CDR2 YSLEER. The V end was cut by 0 bases, the J end by 1 base, with 10 bases between. The CDR3 length is 15 residues. CDR3 in DNA: TGCGCCAGCAGCCAAGAACGGGGGAAGTCCTACGAGCAGTACTTC. It encodes CASSQERGKSYEQYF.

DNA for the CDR3: TGTGCCAGGGTAGAAGGACAGGGGATAAATTCACCCCTCCACTTT. Its protein product is CARVEGQGINSPLHF. The chain couples TRBV28 to TRBJ1-6; 9 bases agree with TRBD1. Germline V lookup: CDR1 MDHEN, CDR2 SYDVKM. The CDR3 contains 15 residues. With 9 bases clipped from V and 7 bases from J, the junction kept 10 bases outside the gene matches.

This rearrangement joins TRBV4-1 to TRBJ2-3, with 7 bases fitting TRBD2. Germline CDR1 reads MGHRA; CDR2 reads YSYEKL. Trimming took 1 base from V and 3 from J; bases not matched to a gene: 4. CDR3 length: 15 residues. CDR3 DNA: TGCGCCAGCAGCCAAGTCGAAGCGGGAACAGATACGCAGTATTTT. Translating gives CASSQVEAGTDTQYF.

The gene calls are TRBV5-6 and TRBJ2-7; tentatively, D is TRBD1 (8 bases). Germline CDR1 reads SGHDT; CDR2 reads YYEEEE. Trimming cost V 4 bases and J 5 bases, with 22 bases left between them. The CDR3 has 16 amino acids. The CDR3 sequence: CASSHQFTGGVDEQYF. The CDR3 DNA is TGTGCCAGCAGCCATCAATTTACAGGGGGGGTCGACGAGCAGTACTTC.

This chain joins TRBV27 and TRBJ1-6; the match to TRBD1 covers 7 bases. Germline CDR1 and CDR2: MNHEY and SMNVEV (reference sequence). The length of the CDR3 is 14 residues. V lost 2 bases, J lost 7 bases, and 2 bases stayed unmatched. Here the CDR3 DNA reads TGTGCCAGCAGTTTAACCAGGGGGAATTCACCCCTCCACTTT. It codes for CASSLTRGNSPLHF.

Here the CDR3 reads CAISEDLRYYEQYF. In DNA, the CDR3 is TGTGCCATCAGTGAGGACTTACGATACTACGAGCAGTACTTC. The V gene is TRBV10-3, the J gene TRBJ2-7; D gene ambiguous. This CDR3 has 14 amino acids. Germline V gene sequence: CDR1 ENHRY, CDR2 SYGVKD. Between the trimmed V and J ends, which lost 2 bases and 3 bases, there was a span of 11 bases.

This clone was counted between two and nine times. This rearrangement joins TRBV12-3 or TRBV12-4 to TRBJ2-7; D possibly corresponds to TRBD1 (6 bases). The CDR3 runs 13 residues. Trimming shortened V by 6 bases and J by 1 base, and 10 bases separated the two germline ends. CDR3 sequence reads: CASRGTGSYEQYF. The CDR3, as DNA: TGTGCCAGCAGGGGAACAGGGTCCTACGAGCAGTACTTC.

CDR3 coding DNA: TGTGCCAGCAGTTTATCCGGGGGGCAAAGAAAACTGTTTTTT. Translating it yields CASSLSGGQRKLFF. V usage is TRBV27 and J usage is TRBJ1-4; D is possibly TRBD1 (6 bases). Trimming took 0 bases from V and 10 from J, leaving 12 bases between them. The CDR3 covers 14 residues. Germline assignment: CDR1 MNHEY and CDR2 SMNVEV (reference sequence).

A single count supports this clone. The chain combines TRBV28 with TRBJ2-7; TRBD2 might be the D (5 bases). Trimming took off 7 bases at V and 2 bases at J, with 15 bases between the two ends. The germline V gene encodes CDR1 MDHEN and CDR2 SYDVKM. The CDR3 runs 14 residues. The CDR3 nucleotides read TGTGCCAGCAACAAGCGGTCACCCCCCTACGAGCAGTACTTC. It translates to CASNKRSPPYEQYF.